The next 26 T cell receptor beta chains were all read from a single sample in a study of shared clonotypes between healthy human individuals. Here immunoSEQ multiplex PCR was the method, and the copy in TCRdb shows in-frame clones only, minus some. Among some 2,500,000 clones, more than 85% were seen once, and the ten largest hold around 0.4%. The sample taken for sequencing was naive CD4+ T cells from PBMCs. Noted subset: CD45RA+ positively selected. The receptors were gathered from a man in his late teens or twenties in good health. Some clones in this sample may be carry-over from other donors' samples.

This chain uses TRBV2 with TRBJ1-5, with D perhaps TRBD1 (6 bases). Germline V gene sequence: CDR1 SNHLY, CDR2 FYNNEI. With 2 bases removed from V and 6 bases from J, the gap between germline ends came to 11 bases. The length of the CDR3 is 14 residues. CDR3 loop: CASSEQGMGQPQHF. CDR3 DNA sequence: TGTGCCAGCAGTGAACAGGGGATGGGTCAGCCCCAGCATTTT.

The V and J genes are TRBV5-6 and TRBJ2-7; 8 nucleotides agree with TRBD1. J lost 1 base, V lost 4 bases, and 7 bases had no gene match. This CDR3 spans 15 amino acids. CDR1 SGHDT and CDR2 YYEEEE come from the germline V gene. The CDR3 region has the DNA TGTGCCAGCAGCAAACCGACAGGGGTTTCCTACGAGCAGTACTTC. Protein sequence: CASSKPTGVSYEQYF.

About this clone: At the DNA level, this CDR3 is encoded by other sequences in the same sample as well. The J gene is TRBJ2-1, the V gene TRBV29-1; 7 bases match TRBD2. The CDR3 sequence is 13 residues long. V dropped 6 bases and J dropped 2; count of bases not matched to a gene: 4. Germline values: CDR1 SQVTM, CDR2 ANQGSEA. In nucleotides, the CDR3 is TGCAGCGTCGGCGGGAGAGCCTACAATGAGCAGTTCTTC. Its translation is CSVGGRAYNEQFF.

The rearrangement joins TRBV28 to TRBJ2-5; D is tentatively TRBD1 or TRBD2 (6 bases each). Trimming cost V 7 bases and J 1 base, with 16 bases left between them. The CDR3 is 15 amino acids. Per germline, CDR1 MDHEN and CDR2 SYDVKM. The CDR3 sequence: CASTPGAAPQETQYF. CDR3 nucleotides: TGTGCCAGCACCCCGGGGGCCGCCCCCCAAGAGACCCAGTACTTC.

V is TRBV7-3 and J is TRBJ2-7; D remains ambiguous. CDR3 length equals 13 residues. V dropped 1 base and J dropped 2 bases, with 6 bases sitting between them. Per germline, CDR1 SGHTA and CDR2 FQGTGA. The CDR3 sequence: CASSLSGPYEQYF. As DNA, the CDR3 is TGTGCCAGCAGCTTAAGTGGGCCCTACGAGCAGTACTTC.

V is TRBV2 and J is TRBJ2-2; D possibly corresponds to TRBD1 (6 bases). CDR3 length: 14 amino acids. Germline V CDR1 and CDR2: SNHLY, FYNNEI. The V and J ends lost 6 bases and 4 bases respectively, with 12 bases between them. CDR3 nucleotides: TGTGCCAGCAGGGAGGACAGTTCCACCGGGGAGCTGTTTTTT. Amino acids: CASREDSSTGELFF.

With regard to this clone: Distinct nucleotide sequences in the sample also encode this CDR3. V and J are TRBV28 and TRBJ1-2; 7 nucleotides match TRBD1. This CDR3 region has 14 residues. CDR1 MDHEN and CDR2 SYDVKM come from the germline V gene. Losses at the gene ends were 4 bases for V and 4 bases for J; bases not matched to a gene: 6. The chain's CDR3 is CASSSPTGSYGYTF. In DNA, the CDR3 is TGTGCCAGCAGTTCACCGACAGGGTCCTATGGCTACACCTTC.

CDR3 loop: CASSPLGGRAYETQYF. CDR3 bases: TGTGCCAGCAGCCCCCTAGGTGGGAGGGCCTATGAGACCCAGTACTTC. The V gene is TRBV7-3, the J gene TRBJ2-5, with 7 positions matching TRBD2. The junction had 14 bases not matched to a gene; V was cut back by 5 bases and J by 5 bases. Germline values: CDR1 SGHTA, CDR2 FQGTGA. The CDR3 covers 16 residues.

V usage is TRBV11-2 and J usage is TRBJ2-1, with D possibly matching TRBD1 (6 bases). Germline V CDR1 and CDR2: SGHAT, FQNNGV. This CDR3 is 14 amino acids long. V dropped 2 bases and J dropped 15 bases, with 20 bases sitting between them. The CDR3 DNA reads TGTGCCAGCAGCTTATTGACGGACGGTCAGGGGCCGTTCTTC. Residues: CASSLLTDGQGPFF.

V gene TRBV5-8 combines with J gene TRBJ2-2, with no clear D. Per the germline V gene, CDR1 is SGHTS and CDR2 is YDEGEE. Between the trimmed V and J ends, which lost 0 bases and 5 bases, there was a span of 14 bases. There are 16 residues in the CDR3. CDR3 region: CASSLGQESWTGELFF. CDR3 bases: TGTGCCAGCAGCTTGGGTCAGGAGAGTTGGACCGGGGAGCTGTTTTTT. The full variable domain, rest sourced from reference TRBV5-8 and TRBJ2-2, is EAGVTQSPTHLIKTRGQQATLRCSPISGHTSVYWYQQALGLGLQFLLWYDEGEERNRGNFPPRFSGRQFPNYSSELNVNALELEDSALYLCASSLGQESWTGELFFGEGSRLTVL.

Here the CDR3 reads CASSDLGRTYNEQFF. The DNA for the CDR3 is TGCGCCAGCAGTGATTTAGGGAGAACCTACAATGAGCAGTTCTTC. J is TRBJ2-1 and V is TRBV10-1; tentative D call: TRBD2 (5 bases). Per the germline V gene, CDR1 is WNHNN and CDR2 is SYGVQD (reference sequence). The CDR3 extends over 15 amino acids. V was trimmed by 3 bases and J by 2 bases, leaving 11 bases between them.

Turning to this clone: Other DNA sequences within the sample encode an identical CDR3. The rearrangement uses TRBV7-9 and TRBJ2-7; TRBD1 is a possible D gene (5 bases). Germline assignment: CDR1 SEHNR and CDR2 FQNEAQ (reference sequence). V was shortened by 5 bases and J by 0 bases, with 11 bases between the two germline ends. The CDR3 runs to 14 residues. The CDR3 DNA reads TGTGCCAGCAGCCCCCAGGGCGGCTCCTACGAGCAGTACTTC. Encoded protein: CASSPQGGSYEQYF.

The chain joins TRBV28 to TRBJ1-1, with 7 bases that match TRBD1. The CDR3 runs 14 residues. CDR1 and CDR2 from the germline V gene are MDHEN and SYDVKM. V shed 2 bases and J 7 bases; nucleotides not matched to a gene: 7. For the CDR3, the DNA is TGTGCCAGCAGTTTAGTTAGTCGGGACAGTGAAGCTTTCTTT. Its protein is CASSLVSRDSEAFF.

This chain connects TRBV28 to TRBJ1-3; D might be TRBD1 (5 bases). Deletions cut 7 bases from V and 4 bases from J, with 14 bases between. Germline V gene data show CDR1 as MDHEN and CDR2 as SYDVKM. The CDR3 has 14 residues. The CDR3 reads CASTHGGGGNTIYF. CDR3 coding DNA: TGTGCCAGCACCCACGGGGGTGGGGGAAACACCATATATTTT.

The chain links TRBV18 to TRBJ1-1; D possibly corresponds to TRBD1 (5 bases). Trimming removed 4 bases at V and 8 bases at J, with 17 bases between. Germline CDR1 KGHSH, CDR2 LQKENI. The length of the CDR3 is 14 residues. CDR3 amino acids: CASSLHRLSDEAFF. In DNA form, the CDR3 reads TGTGCCAGCTCACTACACAGGCTTAGCGACGAAGCTTTCTTT.

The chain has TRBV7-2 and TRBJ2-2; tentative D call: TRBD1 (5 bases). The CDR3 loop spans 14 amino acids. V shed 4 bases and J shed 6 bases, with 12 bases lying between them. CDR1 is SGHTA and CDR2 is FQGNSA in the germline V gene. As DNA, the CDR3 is TGTGCCAGCAGCTCCAGGGCCCGACCCGGGGAGCTGTTTTTT. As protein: CASSSRARPGELFF.

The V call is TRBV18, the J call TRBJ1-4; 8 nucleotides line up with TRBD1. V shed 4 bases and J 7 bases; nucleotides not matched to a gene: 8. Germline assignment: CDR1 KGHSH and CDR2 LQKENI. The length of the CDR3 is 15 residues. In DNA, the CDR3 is TGTGCCAGCTCACGGTCAGGGGGCGTGAGTGAAAAACTGTTTTTT. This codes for CASSRSGGVSEKLFF.

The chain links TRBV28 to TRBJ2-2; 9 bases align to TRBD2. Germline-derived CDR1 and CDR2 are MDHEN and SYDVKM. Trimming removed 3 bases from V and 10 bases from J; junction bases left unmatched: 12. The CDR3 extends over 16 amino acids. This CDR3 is CASSLWSGRKGVELFF. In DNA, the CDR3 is TGTGCCAGCAGTTTGTGGAGCGGGAGGAAGGGGGTGGAGCTGTTTTTT.

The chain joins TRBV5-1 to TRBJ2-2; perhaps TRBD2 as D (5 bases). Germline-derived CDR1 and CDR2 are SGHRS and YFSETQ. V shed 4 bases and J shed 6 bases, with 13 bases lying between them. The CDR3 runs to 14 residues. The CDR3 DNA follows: TGCGCCAGCAGCGAGGGCCCTGCCCCCGGGGAGCTGTTTTTT. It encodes CASSEGPAPGELFF.

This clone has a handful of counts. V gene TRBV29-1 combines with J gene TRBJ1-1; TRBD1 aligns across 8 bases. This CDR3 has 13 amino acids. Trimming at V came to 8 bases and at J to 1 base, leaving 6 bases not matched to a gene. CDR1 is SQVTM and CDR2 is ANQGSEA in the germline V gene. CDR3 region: CSIKTGANTEAFF. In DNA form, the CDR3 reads TGCAGCATCAAGACAGGGGCGAACACTGAAGCTTTCTTT.

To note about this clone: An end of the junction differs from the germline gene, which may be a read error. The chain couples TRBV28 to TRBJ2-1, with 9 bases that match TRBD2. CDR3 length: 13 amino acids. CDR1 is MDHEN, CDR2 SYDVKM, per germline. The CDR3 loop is CATGGLARREQFF. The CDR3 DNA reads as TGCGCCACTGGGGGACTAGCTAGGAGGGAGCAGTTCTTC. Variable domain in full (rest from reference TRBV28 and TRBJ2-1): DVKVTQSSRYLVKRTGEKVFLECVQDMDHENMFWYRQDPGLGLRLIYFSYDVKMKEKGDIPEGYSVSREKKERFSLILESASTNQTSMYLCATGGLARREQFFGPGTRLTVL.

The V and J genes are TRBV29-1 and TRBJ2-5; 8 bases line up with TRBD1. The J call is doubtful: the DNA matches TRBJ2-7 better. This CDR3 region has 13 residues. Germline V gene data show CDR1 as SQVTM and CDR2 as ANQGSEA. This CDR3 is CSVVQDRVYEQYF. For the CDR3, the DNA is TGCAGCGTTGTACAGGACAGGGTCTACGAGCAGTACTTC.

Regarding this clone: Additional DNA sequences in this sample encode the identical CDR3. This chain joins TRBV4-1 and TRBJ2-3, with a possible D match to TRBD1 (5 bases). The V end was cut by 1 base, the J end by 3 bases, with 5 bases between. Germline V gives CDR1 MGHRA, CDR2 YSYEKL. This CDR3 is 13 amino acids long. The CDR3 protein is CASSQAGTDTQYF. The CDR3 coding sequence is TGCGCCAGCAGCCAAGCAGGGACAGATACGCAGTATTTT.

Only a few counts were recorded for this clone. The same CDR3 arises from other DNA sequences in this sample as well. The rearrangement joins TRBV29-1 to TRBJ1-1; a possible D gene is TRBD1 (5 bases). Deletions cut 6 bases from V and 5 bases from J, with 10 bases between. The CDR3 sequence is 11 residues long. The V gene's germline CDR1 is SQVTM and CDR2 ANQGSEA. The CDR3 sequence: CSVVRATEAFF. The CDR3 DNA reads TGCAGCGTGGTCAGGGCTACTGAAGCTTTCTTT.

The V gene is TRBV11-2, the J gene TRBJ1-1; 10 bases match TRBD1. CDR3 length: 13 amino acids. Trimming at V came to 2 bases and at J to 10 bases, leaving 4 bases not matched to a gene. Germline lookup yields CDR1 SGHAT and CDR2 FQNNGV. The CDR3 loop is CASSLLGTGAAFF. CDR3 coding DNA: TGTGCCAGCAGCTTACTTGGGACAGGGGCAGCTTTCTTT.

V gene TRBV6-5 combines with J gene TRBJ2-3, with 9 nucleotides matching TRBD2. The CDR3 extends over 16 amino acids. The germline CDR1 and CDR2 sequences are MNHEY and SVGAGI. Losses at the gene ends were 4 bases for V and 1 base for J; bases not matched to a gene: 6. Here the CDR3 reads CASSFAGGPGTDTQYF. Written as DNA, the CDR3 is TGTGCCAGCAGTTTTGCGGGAGGGCCGGGCACAGATACGCAGTATTTT.